A single count supports the clone carrying this TCR beta chain. The assay was immunoSEQ multiplex PCR, and TCRdb's table has in-frame clones only and misses some. In the table there are some 190,000 clones, 70% to 90% of which are singletons. This sample was taken from a study of blood T cell repertoires in COVID-19. CDR3 length equals 15 residues. Trimming took off 3 bases at V and 8 bases at J, with 16 bases between the two ends. CDR1 and CDR2 (germline): LNHDA, SQIVND (reference sequence). The source is a woman between 35 and 50 years old in a cohort exposed to, infected with or recovered from COVID-19 (not recorded which). The source material was PBMCs or T cells enriched from blood (not recorded which). V is TRBV19 and J is TRBJ1-4; TRBD1 might be the D (5 bases). CDR3 amino acids: CASSINGRVGEKLFF. The DNA of the CDR3 is TGTGCCAGTAGTATTAATGGCAGGGTGGGAGAAAAACTGTTTTTT.